These T cell receptor beta chains were read from a single sample in a study of shared clonotypes between healthy human individuals. Assay: immunoSEQ multiplex PCR; the TCRdb copy retains only in-frame clones and omits some. Among roughly 590,000 clones listed, around 95% were seen once. Sequenced material: naive CD8+ T cells sorted from blood. These receptors were taken from a woman between 25 and 40 years old in good health. Each CDR3 is given with its conserved first and last residue. A D gene is named only where the DNA matches it firmly. Rows give clone size only sometimes, using once, few, many, or a class for an expanded clone.

V: TRBV13; D: TRBD2; length: 16; J: TRBJ2-3; size: .; DNA: TGTGCCAGCAGCTTAGCTGCGGGAGGACGCACAGATACGCAGTATTTT; CDR3: CASSLAAGGRTDTQYF
V: TRBV28; D: TRBD2; length: 15; J: TRBJ2-1; size: .; DNA: TGTGCCAGCAGGCCACTAGCGGGAGGGTCCCGGGAGCAGTTCTTC; CDR3: CASRPLAGGSREQFF
V: TRBV13; D: .; length: 17; J: TRBJ2-3; size: .; DNA: TGTGCCAGCAGCCCGAACCGGGACCGACTACGGGGAGATACGCAGTATTTT; CDR3: CASSPNRDRLRGDTQYF
V: TRBV11-2; D: .; length: 13; J: TRBJ2-7; size: .; DNA: TGTGCCAGCAGCGAGGGCAGGACCTACGAGCAGTACTTC; CDR3: CASSEGRTYEQYF
V: TRBV5-1; D: TRBD2; length: 16; J: TRBJ2-7; size: .; DNA: TGCGCCAGCAGCTTGTTACTAGCGGGAGCCTCAGGCGAGCAGTACTTC; CDR3: CASSLLLAGASGEQYF
V: TRBV27; D: .; length: 14; J: TRBJ2-2; size: once; DNA: TGTGCCAGCAGTAGGGACTTAAACACCGGGGAGCTGTTTTTT; CDR3: CASSRDLNTGELFF
V: TRBV28; D: .; length: 11; J: TRBJ2-7; size: .; DNA: TGTGCCAGCAGGTCCTCGTTAGAGCAGTACTTC; CDR3: CASRSSLEQYF
V: TRBV7-9; D: .; length: 10; J: TRBJ2-5; size: .; DNA: TGTGCCAGCGGGAGGGAGACCCAGTACTTC; CDR3: CASGRETQYF
V: TRBV21-1; D: .; length: 14; J: TRBJ1-5; size: once; DNA: TGTGCCAGCAGCAATATCCAGCTTAATCAGCCCCAGCATTTT; CDR3: CASSNIQLNQPQHF
V: TRBV7-9; D: .; length: 12; J: TRBJ2-5; size: once; DNA: TGTGCCAGCAGCGAGTACCAAGAGACCCAGTACTTC; CDR3: CASSEYQETQYF
V: TRBV6-1; D: .; length: 13; J: TRBJ1-1; size: .; DNA: TGTGCCAGCGCTACTGACGCGATGACTGAAGCTTTCTTT; CDR3: CASATDAMTEAFF
V: TRBV14; D: .; length: 14; J: TRBJ1-1; size: .; DNA: TGTGCCAGCAGCCAAGAGGGGTTAGGCACTGAAGCTTTCTTT; CDR3: CASSQEGLGTEAFF
V: TRBV4-2; D: TRBD1; length: 16; J: TRBJ2-7; size: .; DNA: TGTGCCAGCAGCCAAGAACCGGGACAGCGAGACTACGAGCAGTACTTC; CDR3: CASSQEPGQRDYEQYF
V: TRBV28; D: .; length: 14; J: TRBJ1-4; size: .; DNA: TGTGCCAGCAGTACCCCGGGATCCAATGAAAAACTGTTTTTT; CDR3: CASSTPGSNEKLFF
V: TRBV2; D: .; length: 13; J: TRBJ2-7; size: .; DNA: TGTGCCAGCAGTGAAGAAGGGTGGGCCGAGCAGTACTTC; CDR3: CASSEEGWAEQYF
V: TRBV7-2; D: .; length: 15; J: TRBJ2-7; size: .; DNA: TGTGCCAGCAGCTTTGGTCAGTTGGGGGGCTACGAGCAGTACTTC; CDR3: CASSFGQLGGYEQYF
V: TRBV5-6; D: TRBD2; length: 17; J: TRBJ2-7; size: .; DNA: TGTGCCAGCAGCGCCCACCGAGGACTAGCGGGAGTCTACGAGCAGTACTTC; CDR3: CASSAHRGLAGVYEQYF
V: TRBV7-9; D: TRBD1; length: 15; J: TRBJ2-7; size: .; DNA: TGTGCCAGCAGCCCGGGGAACAGGGGTATAGGCGAGCAGTACTTC; CDR3: CASSPGNRGIGEQYF
V: TRBV19; D: .; length: 14; J: TRBJ2-1; size: .; DNA: TGTGCCAGTAGCATCGGGTCCTTGGCCCATGAGCAGTTCTTC; CDR3: CASSIGSLAHEQFF
V: TRBV9; D: .; length: 15; J: TRBJ2-7; size: .; DNA: TGTGCCAGCAGCGTGGGGGCAGGGGGAGGGTACGAGCAGTACTTC; CDR3: CASSVGAGGGYEQYF
V: TRBV5-4; D: .; length: 13; J: TRBJ1-2; size: .; DNA: TGTGCCAGCAGGAAGAGGGGTAGCTATGGCTACACCTTC; CDR3: CASRKRGSYGYTF
V: TRBV5-4; D: TRBD2; length: 16; J: TRBJ2-7; size: .; DNA: TGTGCCAGCAGCTTCCGGACTAGCGGGACTGATTACGAGCAGTACTTC; CDR3: CASSFRTSGTDYEQYF